Included here is one T cell receptor (beta chain) sequence, with context. Its target is unknown. A much bigger clone sits one base away, suggesting this may be a read error. Semi-nested PCR with Nested Universal Primer A followed constant-region reverse priming of full-length variable regions. TCRdb redid the calling of the 5' RACE reads with MiXCR, one entry per CDR3 protein. This table has 35,000 to 50,000 distinct CDR3 sequences, about 20% appearing once. Broader study findings: Greatest tumor Treg TCR overlap was with tumor naive CD4+ cells.

This CDR3 comprises 15 residues. Per the germline V gene, CDR1 is SGDLS and CDR2 is YYNGEE. Cells sorted as Tregs were CD4+, CD25+ and CD127-/low. The source is a female donor with breast cancer. The sequencing sample was made of Tregs sorted from blood. This rearrangement joins TRBV9 to TRBJ2-5; 9 bases are a match to TRBD2. CDR3 protein: CAGSVAGAAQETQYF. The CDR3 nucleotides are TGTGCCGGCAGCGTAGCGGGAGCGGCTCAAGAGACCCAGTACTTC.